This TCR beta chain was identified during a study of CD8+CD57+ T cells in acquired aplastic anemia. Study at large: Roughly 3.2 ug was the average amount of DNA from sorted CD4+ and CD8+ cells. As sequenced from healthy donors, CD4+ cells averaged approximately 11 million reads. Study conclusions and caveats: Patients and healthy controls showed no significant CD8+ Simpson's diversity difference. Patients and controls turned out to have roughly 29 CD8+ CDR3 sequences in common.

Comments on this clonotype: Antigen: not known.

The template used for profiling TCR beta VDJ and CDR3 was genomic DNA. TCRdb recomputed calls from the reads with MiXCR, one row per CDR3 protein. The sample has about 210,000 distinct CDR3 sequences, 34% seen once; the top ten hold approximately 1.2%. V lost 6 bases to trimming and J lost 10 bases, with 13 bases between them. Germline CDR1 and CDR2: MDHEN and SYDVKM. The CDR3 spans 13 residues. The clonotype comes from a human donor in good health, serving as a control. Sequenced sample: sorted CD4+, CD8+, or CD8+CD57+ T cells (not recorded which) from PBMCs. The chain uses TRBV28 and TRBJ1-6; D gene uncertain. This CDR3 reads CASSPTLGSPLHF. CDR3 in DNA: TGTGCCAGCAGCCCCACCCTGGGATCACCCCTCCACTTT. The full variable domain, rest sourced from reference TRBV28 and TRBJ1-6, is DVKVTQSSRYLVKRTGEKVFLECVQDMDHENMFWYRQDPGLGLRLIYFSYDVKMKEKGDIPEGYSVSREKKERFSLILESASTNQTSMYLCASSPTLGSPLHFGNGTRLTVT.